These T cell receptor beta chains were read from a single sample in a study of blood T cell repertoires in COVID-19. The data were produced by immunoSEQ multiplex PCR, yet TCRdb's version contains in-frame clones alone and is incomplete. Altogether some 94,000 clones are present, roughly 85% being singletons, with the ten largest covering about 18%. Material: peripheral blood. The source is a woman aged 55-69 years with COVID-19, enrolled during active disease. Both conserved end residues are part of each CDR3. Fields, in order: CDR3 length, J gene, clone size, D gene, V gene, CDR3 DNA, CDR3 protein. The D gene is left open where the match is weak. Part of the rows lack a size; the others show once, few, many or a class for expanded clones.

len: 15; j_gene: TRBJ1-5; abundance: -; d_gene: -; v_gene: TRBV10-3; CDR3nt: TGTGCCACCGCGCGGAGCCAGGGTGGCGGTCAGCCCCAGCATTTT; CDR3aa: CATARSQGGGQPQHF
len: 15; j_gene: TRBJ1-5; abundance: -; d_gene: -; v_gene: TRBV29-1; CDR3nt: TGCAGCGCCACCACTCAAACAGGGCCCAATCAGCCCCAGCATTTT; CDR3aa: CSATTQTGPNQPQHF
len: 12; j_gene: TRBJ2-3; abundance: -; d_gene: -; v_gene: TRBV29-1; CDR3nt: TGCAGCGTTGGCGGGGCCACAGATACGCAGTATTTT; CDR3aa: CSVGGATDTQYF
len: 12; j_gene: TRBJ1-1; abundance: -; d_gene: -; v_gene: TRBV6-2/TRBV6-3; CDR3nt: TGTGCCAGCAGTTACCCCCGACAGCAAGCTTTCTTT; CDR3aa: CASSYPRQQAFF
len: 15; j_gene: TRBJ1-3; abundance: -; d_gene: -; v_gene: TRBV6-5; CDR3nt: TGTGCCAGCAGTTACGCAGGGGACTCTGGAAACACCATATATTTT; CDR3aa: CASSYAGDSGNTIYF
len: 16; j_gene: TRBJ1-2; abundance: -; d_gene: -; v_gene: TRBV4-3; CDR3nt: TGCGCCAGCAGCCAAACGGGAATCGCGCGGAACTATGGCTACACCTTC; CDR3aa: CASSQTGIARNYGYTF
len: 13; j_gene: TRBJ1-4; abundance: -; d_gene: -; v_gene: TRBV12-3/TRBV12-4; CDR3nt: TGTGCCAGCAGTTTTGACTTGAATGAAAAACTGTTTTTT; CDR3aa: CASSFDLNEKLFF
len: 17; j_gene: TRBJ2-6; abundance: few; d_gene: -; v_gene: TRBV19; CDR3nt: TGTGCCAGTAGTAGGGTCCAGGCTGTCTCTGGGGCCAACGTCCTGACTTTC; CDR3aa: CASSRVQAVSGANVLTF
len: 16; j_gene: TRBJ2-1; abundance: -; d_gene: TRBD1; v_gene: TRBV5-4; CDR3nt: TGTGCCAGCAGCTTGTACAGGGGGCCCTCCGCGTGGGAGCAGTTCTTC; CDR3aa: CASSLYRGPSAWEQFF
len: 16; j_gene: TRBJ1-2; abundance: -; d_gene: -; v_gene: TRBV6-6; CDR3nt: TGTGCCAGCAGTTACTCGACAGGCCAGGGGTTGAGTGGCTACACCTTC; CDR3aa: CASSYSTGQGLSGYTF
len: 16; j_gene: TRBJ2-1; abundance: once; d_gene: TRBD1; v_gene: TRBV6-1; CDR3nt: TGTGCCAGCAGTGAATTTGTAGTCAGGGGGCGAAATGAGCAGTTCTTC; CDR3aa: CASSEFVVRGRNEQFF
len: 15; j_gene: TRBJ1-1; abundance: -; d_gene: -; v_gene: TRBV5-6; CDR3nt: TGTGCCAGCAAAATCCAACGACGGACTGCCACTGAAGCTTTCTTT; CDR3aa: CASKIQRRTATEAFF
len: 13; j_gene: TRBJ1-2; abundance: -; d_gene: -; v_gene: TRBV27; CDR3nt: TGTGCCAGCAGTTTTTCGGGACTAAGGGGCTACACCTTC; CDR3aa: CASSFSGLRGYTF
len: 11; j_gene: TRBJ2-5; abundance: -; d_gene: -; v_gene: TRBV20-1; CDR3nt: TGCAGTGCTACATGGCTGGAGACCCAGTACTTC; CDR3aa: CSATWLETQYF
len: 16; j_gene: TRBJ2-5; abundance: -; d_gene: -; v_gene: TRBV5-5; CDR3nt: TGTGCCAGCAGCTATACCATTGGTACAGTCCAAGAGACCCAGTACTTC; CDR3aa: CASSYTIGTVQETQYF
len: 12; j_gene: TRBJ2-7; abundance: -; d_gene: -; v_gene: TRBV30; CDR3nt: TGTGCCTGGAGTGGAGGGGGCTACGAGCAGTACTTC; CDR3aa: CAWSGGGYEQYF
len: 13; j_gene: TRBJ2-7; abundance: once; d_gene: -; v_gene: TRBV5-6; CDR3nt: TGTGCCAGCAGAAAATCGAGGGTAGGCGAGCAGTACTTC; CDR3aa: CASRKSRVGEQYF
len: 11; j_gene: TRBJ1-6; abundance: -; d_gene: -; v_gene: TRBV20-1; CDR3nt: TGCAGTGGGGGGCGGAATTCACCCCTCCACTTT; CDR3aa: CSGGRNSPLHF
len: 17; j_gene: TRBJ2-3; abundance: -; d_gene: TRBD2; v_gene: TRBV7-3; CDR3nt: TGTGCCAGCAGCTTAAGGCTAGCGGGGGGATCCACAGATACGCAGTATTTT; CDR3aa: CASSLRLAGGSTDTQYF
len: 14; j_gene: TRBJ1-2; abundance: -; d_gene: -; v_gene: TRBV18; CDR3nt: TGTGCCAGCTCACCACCGACAGCCAACTATGGCTACACCTTC; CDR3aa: CASSPPTANYGYTF
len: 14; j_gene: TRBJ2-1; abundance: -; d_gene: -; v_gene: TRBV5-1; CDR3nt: TGCGCCAGCACCGGGGAAACAGCCTACAATGAGCAGTTCTTC; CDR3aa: CASTGETAYNEQFF
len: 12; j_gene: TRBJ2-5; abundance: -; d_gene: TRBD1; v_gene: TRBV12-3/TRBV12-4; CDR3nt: TGTGCCAGCAGACCGACAGGGGGTGGCCAGTACTTC; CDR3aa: CASRPTGGGQYF
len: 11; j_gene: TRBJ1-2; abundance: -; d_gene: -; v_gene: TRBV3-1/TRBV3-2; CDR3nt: TGTGCCAGCAGCCAAGGTCGGGGGTACACCTTC; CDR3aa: CASSQGRGYTF
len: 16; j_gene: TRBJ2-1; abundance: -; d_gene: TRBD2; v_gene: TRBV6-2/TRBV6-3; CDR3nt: TGTGCCAGCAGTTACCCCGCGGGACTAGACTACAATGAGCAGTTCTTC; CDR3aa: CASSYPAGLDYNEQFF
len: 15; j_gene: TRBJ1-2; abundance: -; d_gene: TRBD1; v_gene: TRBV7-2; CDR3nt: TGTGCCAGCAGCCAACCCGGACAGGGATCCTATGGCTACACCTTC; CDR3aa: CASSQPGQGSYGYTF
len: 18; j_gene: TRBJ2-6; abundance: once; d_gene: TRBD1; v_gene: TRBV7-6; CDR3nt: TGTGCCAGCAGCCTACGGGACAGGGGGGTCTCTGGGGCCAACGTCCTGACTTTC; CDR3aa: CASSLRDRGVSGANVLTF
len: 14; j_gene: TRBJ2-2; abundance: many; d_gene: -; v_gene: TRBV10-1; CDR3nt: TGCGCCAGCAGTGGCAGCGGAGTGCCCGGGGAGCTGTTTTTT; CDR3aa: CASSGSGVPGELFF
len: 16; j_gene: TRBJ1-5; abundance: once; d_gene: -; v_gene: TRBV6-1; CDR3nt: TGTGCCAGCAGTGAACAATCTGTCGGGGTTGCGCAGCCCCAGCATTTT; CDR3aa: CASSEQSVGVAQPQHF